This is a list of T cell receptor beta chains from one sample in a study of CD8+CD57+ T cells in acquired aplastic anemia. One entry per CDR3 protein, called by TCRdb with MiXCR from the reads. Of 200,000 to 300,000 distinct CDR3 sequences listed, roughly 82% are singletons. Input material: sorted CD4+, CD8+, or CD8+CD57+ T cells (not recorded which) from PBMCs. The receptors originated from a human donor with aplastic anemia. Both conserved end residues are part of each CDR3. A D gene is named only where the DNA matches it firmly. A clone size is listed for some rows: how often the clone was seen (once, few, many), or a class if it is expanded.

cdr3_nt,cdr3_aa,clone_size,d_call,j_call,v_call
TGTGCCAGTAGTACGGCTAACGGAACATACAATGAGCAGTTCTTC,CASSTANGTYNEQFF,.,.,TRBJ2-1,TRBV19
TGTGCCAGCAGCTTAGATGCGGGGGCAGGGATCTACGAGCAGTACTTC,CASSLDAGAGIYEQYF,.,.,TRBJ2-7,TRBV11-2
TGCAGTGCGACAGGGGGCTCTAACACTGAAGCTTTCTTT,CSATGGSNTEAFF,.,TRBD1,TRBJ1-1,TRBV20-1
TGTGCCACAGCCCCCTCAAGAAGCGGGACCCAGTACTTC,CATAPSRSGTQYF,once,.,TRBJ2-5,TRBV7-3
TGTGCCAGCGGGTTAGCGGGAGCAGCTAATAAGTATTTT,CASGLAGAANKYF,once,TRBD2,TRBJ2-3,TRBV7-8
TGTGCCAGCAGCTTAGCGGGAGGGGCCGATACGCACTCTGAAGCTTTCTTT,CASSLAGGADTHSEAFF,.,.,TRBJ1-1,TRBV7-2
TGTGCCAGCAGCCAGGAAGGGTTGAATGAGCAGTTCTTC,CASSQEGLNEQFF,many,.,TRBJ2-1,TRBV4-3
TGTGCCACCAGCATAGCTGCCGGACCCTGCAACGAGCAGTTCTTC,CATSIAAGPCNEQFF,.,.,TRBJ2-1,TRBV15
TGTGCCAGCAGCCCAGTAGCTGGCTGCGTGGATACGCAGCTGACTTTC,CASSPVAGCVDTQLTF,.,.,TRBJ2-6,TRBV7-2
TGTGCCAGCAGCTTAGATATCGGAGGGAGCGCTGAGCAGTTCTTT,CASSLDIGGSAEQFF,.,.,TRBJ1-1,TRBV10-3
TGTGCCAGCAGCTTAGCGGGAGGTCCACCAAACACCGGGGAGCTGTTTTTT,CASSLAGGPPNTGELFF,.,TRBD2,TRBJ2-2,TRBV11-3
TGCGCCAGCAGCCGGGGACTTGCCTACGACTACACCTTC,CASSRGLAYDYTF,.,.,TRBJ1-2,TRBV5-1
TGTGCCAGCAGCCAACTGGGAGGGCACGGTACGCAGTATTTT,CASSQLGGHGTQYF,.,TRBD2,TRBJ2-3,TRBV5-1
TGTGCCTGGACCCGGAACACCGGGGAGCTGTTTTTT,CAWTRNTGELFF,.,.,TRBJ2-2,TRBV30
TGTGCCAGCAGCTTGGCGGGAGGTCCCGATGTATATTACTACACCTTC,CASSLAGGPDVYYYTF,.,.,TRBJ1-2,TRBV7-8
TGTGCCACCTTGGCCGGGGGCACCGGGGCGCAGTATTTT,CATLAGGTGAQYF,.,.,TRBJ2-3,TRBV24-1
TGTGCCAGCAGCTTGACAGGGGGCGCCGTCGATGGCTACTACACCTTC,CASSLTGGAVDGYYTF,.,TRBD1,TRBJ1-2,TRBV7-2
TGTGCCAGCAGCCCGGGGGCGTTCTACAATGAGCAGTTCTTC,CASSPGAFYNEQFF,.,.,TRBJ2-1,TRBV5-6
TGTGCCAGCAGCTTGAATTTTGGGGCTGAAGCTTTCTTT,CASSLNFGAEAFF,few,.,TRBJ1-1,TRBV7-2
TGTGCCAGCGGGGACGTGGGCACAGATACTCCGTATTTT,CASGDVGTDTPYF,.,.,TRBJ2-3,TRBV2